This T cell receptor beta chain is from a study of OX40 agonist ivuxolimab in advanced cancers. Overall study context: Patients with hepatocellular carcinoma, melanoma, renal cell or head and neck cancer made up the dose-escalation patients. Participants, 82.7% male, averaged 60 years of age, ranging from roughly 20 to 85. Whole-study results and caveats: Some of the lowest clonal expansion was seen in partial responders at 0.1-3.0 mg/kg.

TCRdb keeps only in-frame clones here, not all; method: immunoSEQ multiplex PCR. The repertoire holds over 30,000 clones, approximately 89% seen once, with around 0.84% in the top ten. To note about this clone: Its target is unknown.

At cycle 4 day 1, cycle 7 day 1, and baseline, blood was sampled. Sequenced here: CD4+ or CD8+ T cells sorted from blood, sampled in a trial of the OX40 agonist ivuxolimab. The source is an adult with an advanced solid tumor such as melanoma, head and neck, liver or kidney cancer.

The CDR3 spells CASSGDIPGLSVFF. CDR3 DNA: TGTGCCAGCAGTGGGGACATCCCCGGCCTGAGCGTTTTCTTT. This sequence joins TRBV2 and TRBJ1-1; the D gene is possibly TRBD1 (6 bases). The CDR3 runs 14 residues. From germline, CDR1 is SNHLY and CDR2 FYNNEI. Trimming cost V 4 bases and J 13 bases, with 22 bases left between them.